Sequencing of this T cell receptor (beta chain) was carried out in a study of CD8 T cells in Susac syndrome. RNA totalling about 0.5 to 1 ug underwent reverse transcription with random hexamers. TCRdb re-called the immunoSEQ multiplex PCR reads with MiXCR, one entry per CDR3 protein. The sample has 95,000 to 150,000 distinct CDR3 sequences; 96% are singletons. Germline V lookup: CDR1 DFQATT, CDR2 SNEGSKA (reference sequence). J was trimmed by 8 bases and V by 0 bases; bases with no gene match: 8. The CDR3 is 15 residues long. The sample comprised CD4+ T cells from PBMCs. This clonotype originated in a human donor with Susac syndrome. The rearrangement uses TRBV20-1 and TRBJ2-1, with TRBD2 matching 9 bases. For the CDR3, the DNA is TGCAGTGCTAGAGAACTAGCGGGTAGCAGGGATGAGCAGTTCTTC. This translates into CSARELAGSRDEQFF.